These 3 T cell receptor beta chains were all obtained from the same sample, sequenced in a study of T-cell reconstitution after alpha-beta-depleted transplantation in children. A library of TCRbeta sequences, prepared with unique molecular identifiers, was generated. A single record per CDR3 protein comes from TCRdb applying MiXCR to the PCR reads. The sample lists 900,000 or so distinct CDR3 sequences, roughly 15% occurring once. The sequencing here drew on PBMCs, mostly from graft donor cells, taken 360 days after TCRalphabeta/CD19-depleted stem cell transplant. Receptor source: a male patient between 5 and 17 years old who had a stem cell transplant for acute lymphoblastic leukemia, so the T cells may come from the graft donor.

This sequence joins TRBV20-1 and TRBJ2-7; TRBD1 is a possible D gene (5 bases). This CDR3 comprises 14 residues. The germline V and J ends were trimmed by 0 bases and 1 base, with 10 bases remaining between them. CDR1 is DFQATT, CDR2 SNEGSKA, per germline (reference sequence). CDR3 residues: CSAREGVKSYEQYF. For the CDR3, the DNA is TGCAGTGCTAGAGAAGGGGTAAAATCCTACGAGCAGTACTTC.

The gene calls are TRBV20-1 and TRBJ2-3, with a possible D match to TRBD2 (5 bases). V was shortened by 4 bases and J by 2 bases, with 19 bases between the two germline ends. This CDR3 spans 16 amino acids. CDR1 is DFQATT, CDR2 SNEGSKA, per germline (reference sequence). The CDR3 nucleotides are TGCAGTGCTACCCCGACCTCTGGACTCTACACAGATACGCAGTATTTT. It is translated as CSATPTSGLYTDTQYF.

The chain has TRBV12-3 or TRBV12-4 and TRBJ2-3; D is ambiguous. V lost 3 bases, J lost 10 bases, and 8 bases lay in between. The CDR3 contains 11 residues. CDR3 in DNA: TGTGCCAGCAGTTTGGGTGGAGCGCAGTATTTT. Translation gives CASSLGGAQYF.